This T cell receptor beta chain was identified in a study of OX40 agonist ivuxolimab in advanced cancers. Looking at the study overall: Participants averaged about 60 years of age (range about 23 to 80) and were around 80% male. Study conclusions and caveats: Expanded clones were, on average, more numerous in CD8+ T cells than in CD4+. Clonal expansion was among the lowest in partial responders at 0.1-3.0 mg/kg, especially CD8+. By week 6 at 0.1 to 3.0 mg/kg, blood CD4+ and CD8+ T cells had expanded clonally.

Libraries were prepared by immunoSEQ multiplex PCR; TCRdb keeps only in-frame clonotypes and omits some of them. The data contain about 100,000 clones, around 93% of them singletons. Turning to this clone: Its antigen is unknown.

In germline, CDR1 is ENHRY, CDR2 SYGVKD. The CDR3 runs to 17 residues. V lost 1 base, J lost 2 bases, and 8 bases stayed unmatched. V usage is TRBV10-3 and J usage is TRBJ2-3; 8 bases map to TRBD1. The TCR was taken from an adult with an advanced solid tumor such as melanoma, head and neck, liver or kidney cancer. The input for sequencing was CD4+ or CD8+ T cells sorted from blood, taken in a trial of the OX40 agonist ivuxolimab. CDR3 amino acids: CAISEWTGQDHTDTQYF. The CDR3, as DNA: TGTGCCATCAGTGAGTGGACGGGACAGGATCACACAGATACGCAGTATTTT.